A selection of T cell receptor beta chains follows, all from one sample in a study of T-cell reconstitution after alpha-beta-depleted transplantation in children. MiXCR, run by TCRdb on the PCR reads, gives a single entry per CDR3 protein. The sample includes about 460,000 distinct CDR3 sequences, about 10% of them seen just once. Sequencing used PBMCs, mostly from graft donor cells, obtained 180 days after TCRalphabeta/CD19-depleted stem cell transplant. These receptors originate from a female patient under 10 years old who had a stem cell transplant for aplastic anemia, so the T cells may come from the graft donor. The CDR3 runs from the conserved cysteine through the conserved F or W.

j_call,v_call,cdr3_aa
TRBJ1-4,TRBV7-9,CASSFRTGTEKLFF
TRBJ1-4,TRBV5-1,CASSPPGGTGNEKLFF
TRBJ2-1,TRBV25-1,CASSEPSGGGFEQFF
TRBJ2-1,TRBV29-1,CSVDPRLAGYNEQFF
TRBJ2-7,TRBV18,CASSPRRGILYEQYF
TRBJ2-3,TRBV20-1,CSARNPAGAPDTQYF
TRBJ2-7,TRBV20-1,CSASHGRPGLYEQYF
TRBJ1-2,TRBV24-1,CATSDFTTNYGYTF
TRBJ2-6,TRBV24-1,CATSDSGGARANVLTF
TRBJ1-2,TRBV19,CASSPAGISNYGYTF
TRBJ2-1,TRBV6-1,CASSGRDRGNNEQFF
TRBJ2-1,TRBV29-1,CSVILRGGYNEQFF
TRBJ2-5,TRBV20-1,CSACGIETQYF
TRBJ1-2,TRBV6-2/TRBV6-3,CASSYSNLLGTF
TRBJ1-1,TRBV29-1,CSALGGVGDMNTEAFF
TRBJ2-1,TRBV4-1,CASSQDQAGGQFF
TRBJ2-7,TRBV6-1,CASSMMAGAYSEQYF
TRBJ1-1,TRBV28,CASSLGSVLGREAFF
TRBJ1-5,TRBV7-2,CASSPSRNQPQHF
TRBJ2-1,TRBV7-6,CASSLSFGEQFF
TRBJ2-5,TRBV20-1,CSARLAGAETQYF
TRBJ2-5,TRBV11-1,CASSPLAGSQKYQETQYF
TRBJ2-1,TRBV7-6,CASSLELAGEQFF
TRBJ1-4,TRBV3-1,CASSPRDRVTTNEKLFF
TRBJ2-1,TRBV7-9,CASSLEGAGPTSYNEQFF
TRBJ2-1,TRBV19,CASSISGSNEQFF
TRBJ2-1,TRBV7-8,CASSLARPRAGGGNEQFF